This T cell receptor beta chain stems from a study of blood T cell repertoires in COVID-19. Measured with immunoSEQ multiplex PCR; TCRdb has only the in-frame clones, and not every one. The sample contains a few hundred thousand clones, 89% of which appear only once. This CDR3 spans 14 amino acids. V was shortened by 7 bases and J by 4 bases, with 16 bases between the two germline ends. Germline loops: CDR1 MDHEN, CDR2 SYDVKM. The chain carries TRBV28 and TRBJ1-1, with D tentatively TRBD1 (5 bases). The sequence was obtained from a woman aged 40 to 55 who had recovered from COVID-19. Sequenced input: PBMCs or T cells enriched from blood (not recorded which). CDR3 residues: CASTRSGGSTEAFF. The CDR3 nucleotides read TGTGCCAGCACGAGGTCCGGGGGAAGCACTGAAGCTTTCTTT.